This entry is about one T cell receptor beta chain. Its antigen is undetermined. Germline loops: CDR1 SGHTA, CDR2 FQGTGA. The CDR3 totals 13 residues. Trimming took 4 bases from V and 1 from J, leaving 7 bases between them. This entry comes from a study of tumor-infiltrating lymphocytes in localized non-small cell lung cancer. Whole-study findings and limits: Not all patients were TCR sequenced, owing to tissue quantity. Tumors had more T cell infiltration than uninvolved lung, per TCRbeta sequencing and CD3 counts.

Here immunoSEQ multiplex PCR was the method, and the copy in TCRdb shows in-frame clones only, minus some. Altogether about 6,600 clones are present, around two thirds being singletons, with the ten largest covering 30%. This sequence originates from a human donor with non-small cell lung cancer. The chain employs TRBV7-3 and TRBJ1-1; no firm D call. The specimen sequenced was lung tumor tissue. The CDR3 here is CASSSQTNTEAFF. The CDR3 bases are TGTGCCAGCAGCTCACAGACGAACACTGAAGCTTTCTTT. Full variable domain (remainder filled in from reference TRBV7-3 and TRBJ1-1): GAGVSQTPSNKVTEKGKYVELRCDPISGHTALYWYRQSLGQGPEFLIYFQGTGAADDSGLPNDRFFAVRPEGSVSTLKIQRTERGDSAVYLCASSSQTNTEAFFGQGTRLTVV.